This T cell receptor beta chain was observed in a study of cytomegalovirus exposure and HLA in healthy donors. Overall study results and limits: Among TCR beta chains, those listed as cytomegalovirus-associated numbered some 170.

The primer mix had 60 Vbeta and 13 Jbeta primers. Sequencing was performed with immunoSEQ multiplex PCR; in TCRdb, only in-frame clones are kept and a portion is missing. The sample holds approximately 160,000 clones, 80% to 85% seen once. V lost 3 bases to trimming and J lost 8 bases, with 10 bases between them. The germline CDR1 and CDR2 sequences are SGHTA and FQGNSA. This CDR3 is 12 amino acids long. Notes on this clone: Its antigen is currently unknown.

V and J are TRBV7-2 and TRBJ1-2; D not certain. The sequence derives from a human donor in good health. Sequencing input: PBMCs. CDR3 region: CASSFDREGYTF. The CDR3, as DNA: TGTGCCAGCAGCTTCGACCGGGAGGGCTACACCTTC.